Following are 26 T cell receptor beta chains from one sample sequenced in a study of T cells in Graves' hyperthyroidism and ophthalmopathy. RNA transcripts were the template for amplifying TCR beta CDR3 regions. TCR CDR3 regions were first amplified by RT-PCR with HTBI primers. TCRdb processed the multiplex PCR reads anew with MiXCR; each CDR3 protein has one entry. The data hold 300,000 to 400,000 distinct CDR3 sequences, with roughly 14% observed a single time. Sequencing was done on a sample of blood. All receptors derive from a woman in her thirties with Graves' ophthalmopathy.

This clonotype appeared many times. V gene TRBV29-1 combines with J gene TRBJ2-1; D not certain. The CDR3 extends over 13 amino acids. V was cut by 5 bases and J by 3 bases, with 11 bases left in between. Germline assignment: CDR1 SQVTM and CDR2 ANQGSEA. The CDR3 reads CSVFGFLYNEQFF. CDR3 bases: TGCAGCGTTTTTGGGTTCCTCTACAATGAGCAGTTCTTC.

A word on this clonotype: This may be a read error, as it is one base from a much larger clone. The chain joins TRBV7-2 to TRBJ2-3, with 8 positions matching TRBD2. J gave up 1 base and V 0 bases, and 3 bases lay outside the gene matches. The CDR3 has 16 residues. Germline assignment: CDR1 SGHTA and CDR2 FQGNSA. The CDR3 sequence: CASSLAAGGRTDTQYF. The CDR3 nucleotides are TGTGCCAGCAGCTTAGCGGCGGGGGGCCGCACAGATACGCAGTATTTT.

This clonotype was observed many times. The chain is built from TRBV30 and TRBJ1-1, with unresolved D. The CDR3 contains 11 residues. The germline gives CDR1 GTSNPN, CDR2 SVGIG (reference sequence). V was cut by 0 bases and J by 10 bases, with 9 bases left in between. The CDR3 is CAWSVGLGAFF. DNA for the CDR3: TGTGCCTGGAGTGTCGGCCTCGGAGCTTTCTTT.

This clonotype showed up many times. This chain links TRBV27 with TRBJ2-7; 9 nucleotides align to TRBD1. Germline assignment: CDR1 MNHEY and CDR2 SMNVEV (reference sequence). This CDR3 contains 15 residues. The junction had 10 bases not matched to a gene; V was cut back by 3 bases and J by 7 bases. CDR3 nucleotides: TGTGCCAGCAGTTTCATGGGACAGGGCACGAGTGAGCAGTACTTC. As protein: CASSFMGQGTSEQYF.

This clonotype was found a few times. The DNA for the CDR3 is TGTGCCAGCAGCCTAGACAGGGCGGCAGCTTTCTTT. Amino acids: CASSLDRAAAFF. The rearrangement links TRBV7-9 to TRBJ1-1, with 7 bases that match TRBD1. V shed 5 bases, J shed 10 bases, and the junction held 7 bases outside the gene matches. Germline loops: CDR1 SEHNR, CDR2 FQNEAQ (reference sequence). The CDR3 is 12 amino acids.

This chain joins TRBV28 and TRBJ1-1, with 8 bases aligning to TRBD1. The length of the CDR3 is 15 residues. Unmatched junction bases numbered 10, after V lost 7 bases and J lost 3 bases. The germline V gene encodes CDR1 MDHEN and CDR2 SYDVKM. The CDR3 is CASTLIGQGDTEAFF. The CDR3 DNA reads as TGTGCCAGCACCCTAATCGGACAGGGCGACACTGAAGCTTTCTTT.

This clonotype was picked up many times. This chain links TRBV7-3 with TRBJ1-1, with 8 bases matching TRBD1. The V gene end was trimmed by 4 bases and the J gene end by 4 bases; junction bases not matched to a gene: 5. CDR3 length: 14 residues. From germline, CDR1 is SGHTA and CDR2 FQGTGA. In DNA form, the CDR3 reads TGTGCCAGCAGCTCAGGGGGCGCGGGCACTGAAGCTTTCTTT. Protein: CASSSGGAGTEAFF.

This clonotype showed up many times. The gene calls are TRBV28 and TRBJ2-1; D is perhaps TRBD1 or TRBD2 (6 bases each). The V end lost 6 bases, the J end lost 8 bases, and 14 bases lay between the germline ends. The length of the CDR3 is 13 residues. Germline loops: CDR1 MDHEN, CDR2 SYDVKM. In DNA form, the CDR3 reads TGTGCCAGCAGGACACAGGGAGGCGATGAGCAGTTCTTC. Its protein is CASRTQGGDEQFF.

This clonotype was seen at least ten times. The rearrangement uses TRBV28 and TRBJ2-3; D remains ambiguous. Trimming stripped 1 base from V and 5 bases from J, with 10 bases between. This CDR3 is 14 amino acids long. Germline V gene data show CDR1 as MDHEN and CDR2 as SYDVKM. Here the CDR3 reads CASSLSDLRDTQYF. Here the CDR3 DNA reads TGTGCCAGCAGTTTATCCGACCTGCGAGATACGCAGTATTTT.

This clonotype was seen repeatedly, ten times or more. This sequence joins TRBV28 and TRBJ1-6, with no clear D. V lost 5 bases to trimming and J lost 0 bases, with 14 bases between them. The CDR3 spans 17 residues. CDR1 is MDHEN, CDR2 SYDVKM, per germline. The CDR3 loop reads CASSPELPDSYNSPLHF. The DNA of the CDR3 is TGTGCCAGCAGTCCAGAGCTTCCAGACTCCTATAATTCACCCCTCCACTTT. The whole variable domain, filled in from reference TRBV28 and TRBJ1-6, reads DVKVTQSSRYLVKRTGEKVFLECVQDMDHENMFWYRQDPGLGLRLIYFSYDVKMKEKGDIPEGYSVSREKKERFSLILESASTNQTSMYLCASSPELPDSYNSPLHFGNGTRLTVT.

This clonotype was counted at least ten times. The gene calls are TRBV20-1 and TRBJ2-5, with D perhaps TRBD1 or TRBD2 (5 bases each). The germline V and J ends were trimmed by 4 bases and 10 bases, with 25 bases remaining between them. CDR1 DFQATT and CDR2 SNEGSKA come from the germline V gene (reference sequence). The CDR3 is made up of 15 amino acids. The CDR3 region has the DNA TGCAGTGCTAAAGAAGGACACTCACCAAGAGAGGGCCAGTACTTC. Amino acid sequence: CSAKEGHSPREGQYF.

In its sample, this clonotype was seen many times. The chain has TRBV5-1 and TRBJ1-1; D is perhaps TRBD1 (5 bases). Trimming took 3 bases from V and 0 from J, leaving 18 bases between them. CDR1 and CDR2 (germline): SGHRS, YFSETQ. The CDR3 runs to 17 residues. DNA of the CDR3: TGCGCCAGCAGCTCGCCCGTTGGGGGGTTGATGAACACTGAAGCTTTCTTT. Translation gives CASSSPVGGLMNTEAFF.

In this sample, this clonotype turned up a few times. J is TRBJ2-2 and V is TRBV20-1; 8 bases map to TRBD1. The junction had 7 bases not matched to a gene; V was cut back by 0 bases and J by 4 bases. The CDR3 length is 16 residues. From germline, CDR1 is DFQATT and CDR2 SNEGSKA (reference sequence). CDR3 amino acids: CSARDYRQGFTGELFF. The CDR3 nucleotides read TGCAGTGCTAGAGATTACCGACAGGGGTTCACCGGGGAGCTGTTTTTT.

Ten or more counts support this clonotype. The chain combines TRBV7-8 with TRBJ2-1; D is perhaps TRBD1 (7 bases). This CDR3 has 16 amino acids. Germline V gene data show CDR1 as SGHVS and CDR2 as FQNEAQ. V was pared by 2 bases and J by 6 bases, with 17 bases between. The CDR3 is CASSLSAGGIPNEQFF. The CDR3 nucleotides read TGTGCCAGCAGCTTATCTGCAGGGGGGATCCCCAATGAGCAGTTCTTC.

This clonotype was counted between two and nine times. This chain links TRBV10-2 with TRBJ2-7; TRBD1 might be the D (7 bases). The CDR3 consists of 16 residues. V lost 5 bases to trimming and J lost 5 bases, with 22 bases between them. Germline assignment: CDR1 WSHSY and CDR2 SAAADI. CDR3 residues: CASSLGRRPGGNEQYF. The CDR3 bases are TGCGCCAGCAGTTTAGGACGGCGTCCAGGGGGGAACGAGCAGTACTTC.

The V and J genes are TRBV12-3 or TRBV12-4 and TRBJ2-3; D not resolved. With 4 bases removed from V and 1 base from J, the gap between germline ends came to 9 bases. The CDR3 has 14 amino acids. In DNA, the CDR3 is TGTGCCAGCAGTTCATTTGGGGGCACAGATACGCAGTATTTT. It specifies CASSSFGGTDTQYF.

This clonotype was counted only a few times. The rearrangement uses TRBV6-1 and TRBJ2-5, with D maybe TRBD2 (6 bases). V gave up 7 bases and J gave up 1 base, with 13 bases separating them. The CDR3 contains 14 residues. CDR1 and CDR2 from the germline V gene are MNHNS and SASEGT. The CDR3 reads CASIRSGFQETQYF. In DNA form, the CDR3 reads TGTGCCAGCATCCGAAGCGGGTTCCAAGAGACCCAGTACTTC.

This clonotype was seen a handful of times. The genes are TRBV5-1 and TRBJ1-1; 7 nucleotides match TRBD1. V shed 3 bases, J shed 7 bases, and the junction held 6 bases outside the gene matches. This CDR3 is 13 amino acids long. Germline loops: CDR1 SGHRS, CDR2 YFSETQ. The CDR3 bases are TGCGCCAGCAGCTACAGGGGAGGAAATGAAGCTTTCTTT. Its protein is CASSYRGGNEAFF.

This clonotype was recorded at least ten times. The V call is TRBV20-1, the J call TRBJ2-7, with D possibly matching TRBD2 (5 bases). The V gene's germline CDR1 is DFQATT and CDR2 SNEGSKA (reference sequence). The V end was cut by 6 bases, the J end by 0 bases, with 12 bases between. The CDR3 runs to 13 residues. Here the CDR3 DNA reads TGCAGTGCCCCGGACTCCTACTCCTACGAGCAGTACTTC. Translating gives CSAPDSYSYEQYF.

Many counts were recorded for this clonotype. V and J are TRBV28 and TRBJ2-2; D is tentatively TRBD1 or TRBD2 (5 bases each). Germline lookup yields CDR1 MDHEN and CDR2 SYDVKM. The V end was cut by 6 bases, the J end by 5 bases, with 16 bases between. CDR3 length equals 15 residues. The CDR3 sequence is CASRPRDGATGELFF. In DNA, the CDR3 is TGTGCCAGCAGACCCAGGGACGGTGCGACCGGGGAGCTGTTTTTT.

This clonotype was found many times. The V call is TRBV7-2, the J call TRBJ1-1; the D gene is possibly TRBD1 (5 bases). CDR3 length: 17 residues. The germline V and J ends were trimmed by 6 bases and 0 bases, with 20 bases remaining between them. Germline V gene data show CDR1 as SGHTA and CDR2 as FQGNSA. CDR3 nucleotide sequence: TGTGCCAGCAGGGCAAGCAGGGCACTAGCTATGAACACTGAAGCTTTCTTT. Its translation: CASRASRALAMNTEAFF.

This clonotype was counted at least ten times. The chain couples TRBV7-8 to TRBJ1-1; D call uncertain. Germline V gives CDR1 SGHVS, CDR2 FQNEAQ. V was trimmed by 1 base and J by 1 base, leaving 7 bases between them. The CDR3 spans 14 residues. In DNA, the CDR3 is TGTGCCAGCAGCTTAGTCAGAAAGAACACTGAAGCTTTCTTT. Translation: CASSLVRKNTEAFF.

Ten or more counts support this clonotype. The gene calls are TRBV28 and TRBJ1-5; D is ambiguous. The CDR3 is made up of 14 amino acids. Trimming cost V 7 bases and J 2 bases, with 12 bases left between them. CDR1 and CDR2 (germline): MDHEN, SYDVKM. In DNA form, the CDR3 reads TGTGCCAGCATCCTATCCCCGGGCAATCAGCCCCAGCATTTT. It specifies CASILSPGNQPQHF. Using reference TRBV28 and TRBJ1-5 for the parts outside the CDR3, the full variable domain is DVKVTQSSRYLVKRTGEKVFLECVQDMDHENMFWYRQDPGLGLRLIYFSYDVKMKEKGDIPEGYSVSREKKERFSLILESASTNQTSMYLCASILSPGNQPQHFGDGTRLSIL.

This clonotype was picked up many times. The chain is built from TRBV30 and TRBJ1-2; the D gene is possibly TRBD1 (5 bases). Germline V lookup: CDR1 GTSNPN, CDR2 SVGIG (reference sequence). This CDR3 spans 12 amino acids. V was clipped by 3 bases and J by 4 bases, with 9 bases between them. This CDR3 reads CAWRQGGYGYTF. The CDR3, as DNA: TGTGCCTGGAGGCAGGGCGGCTATGGCTACACCTTC.

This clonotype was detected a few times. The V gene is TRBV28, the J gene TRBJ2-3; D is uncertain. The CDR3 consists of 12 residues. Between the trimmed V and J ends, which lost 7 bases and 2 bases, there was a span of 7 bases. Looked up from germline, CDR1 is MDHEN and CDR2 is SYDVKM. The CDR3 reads CASKVPTDTQYF. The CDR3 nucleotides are TGTGCCAGCAAAGTCCCCACAGATACGCAGTATTTT.

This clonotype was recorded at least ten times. The CDR3 is CASTDGTGVSYNEQFF. DNA for the CDR3: TGTGCCAGCACCGATGGGACAGGGGTTTCCTACAATGAGCAGTTCTTC. This sequence joins TRBV27 and TRBJ2-1; 10 positions agree with TRBD1. J was trimmed by 1 base and V by 7 bases; bases with no gene match: 7. This CDR3 region has 16 residues. The germline gives CDR1 MNHEY, CDR2 SMNVEV (reference sequence).